Here is one T cell receptor (beta chain) with its context. Its recognized antigen is unknown. Base qualities are missing; no much larger clone stands one base away. Healthy HIV-negative adults with no recently reported acute infections or vaccinations were included as donors. Every donor was a Caucasian adult residing in Nashville, Tennessee, USA. For unsorted samples, about 90 million PBMCs were counted and genomic DNA was extracted with the QIAamp DNA Blood Mini kit. Blood was collected by leukapheresis, and PBMCs were isolated by Ficoll-Histopaque density gradient centrifugation and then cryopreserved in liquid nitrogen vapor phase. This sample is part of a study of shared clonotypes between healthy human individuals (TCRdb year 2020). Background on the whole study: The cohort included three men and a couple of women between 18 and 49 years of age. Blood TCR repertoires of five healthy adults were deeply sequenced to estimate repertoire size and the extent of clonotype sharing between individuals. Different laboratories and diverse techniques were used to prepare libraries and sequence TCR repertoires, to increase sequencing depth and limit assay-specific biases. Between about 0.8 and 9 billion PBMCs per donor were obtained by leukapheresis.

TCR CDR3 regions were amplified from genomic DNA by multiplex PCR using the deep immunoSEQ assay. Extracted genomic DNA from each cell subset was spread evenly across all wells of several immunoSEQ 96-well plates, with each plate serving as a replicate. Each replicate PCR for unsorted PBMC received approximately 0.3 ug genomic DNA, equal to about 30,000 T cell genomes. Ten immunoSEQ deep assay plates were used to sequence the unsorted PBMC genomic DNA. Purified libraries were measured with a Qubit 3.0 fluorometer, size-checked on a Bioanalyzer 2100, and measured again with the KAPA Library Quantification kit. Every immunoSEQ 96-well plate was sequenced on a dedicated single-read 150-cycle Illumina NextSeq 550 flow cell. The paper's data handling went like this. The immunoSEQ output contained only junctional sequences without quality scores, so filtering could not match that applied to full-length reads. To assign V/J genes and CDR3, sequences were annotated against IMGT germline references using PyIR, a Python wrapper for IgBLAST v1.9. Reads were removed for weak V/J assignments (E-value above 1e-6), missing CDR3, stop codons, out-of-frame junctions, or ambiguous translated residues. A V3J clonotype was defined by an identical inferred V gene, J gene, and CDR3 amino acid sequence. The percentage overlap between two repertoires was calculated by dividing the number of shared unique clonotypes by the size of the smaller repertoire. Three approaches were used to assess repertoire richness: RTK rarefaction, the Chao1 estimator, and Recon v2.1 estimates of unobserved clonotypes. The table comes from immuneACCESS by way of TCRdb, which keeps in-frame sequences with V and J called. Part of the clones is missing from these tables; in studies checked, under half for an unresolved V gene and the rest for unknown reasons. V and J calls and clone size are those listed in that table; D and trimming were worked out from the DNA. For this sample the table gives about 460,000 clones, of which approximately 71% were detected only once. The top ten clonotypes cover around 13% of the sample.

The germline V gene sets CDR1 to SGHNT and CDR2 to YENEEA. Reading from cysteine to phenylalanine, the CDR3 counts 13 amino acids. The CDR3 DNA has 39 bases and is translated from base 1. V lost 8 bases and J lost 9 bases, and the count of bases not matched to a germline gene is 9. Points the paper makes about the study in general: Pairwise subsampling led to the expectation that sequencing depth would affect the degree of clonotype sharing among donors. Because the study included a small number of donors, the genetic and exposure-history diversity represented was limited. Sampling was restricted to blood, and TCR repertoires in tissues likely differ from the TCR repertoires found in blood.

The specimen was PBMCs. The rearranged segments are TRBV11-3 and TRBJ2-1; 8 central nucleotides agree with TRBD2. This sequence was found in a woman in her thirties or forties in good health. Some clones in this sample may be carry-over from other donors' samples. In nucleotides, the sequence is TGTGCCAGCCGCGGGCGGGAGGCAGGTGAGCAGTTCTTC. Its amino acids are CASRGREAGEQFF.